These 13 T cell receptor beta chains share one sample of origin, sequenced in a study of T cell responses to AZD1222 COVID-19 vaccine (dated by TCRdb to about 2021). The time point label of this sample denotes: baseline before first vaccination. The method was the immunoSEQ multiplex PCR assay. TCRdb limited this immuneACCESS table to in-frame rearrangements with V and J called. A share of clones is missing; checked studies link under half to unresolved V genes, and the rest is unexplained. The sample table shows 150,000 or so clones, and over 90% are seen once. The top ten hold 4.5% to 5.5% of the sample. The material was peripheral blood, obtained on day 0 of AZD1222 vaccination. The source of these receptors is an adult in good health.

The chain recombines TRBV7-3 with TRBJ1-1; D is undetermined. Trimming removed 0 bases at V and 3 bases at J, with 5 bases between. The V gene's germline CDR1 is SGHTA and CDR2 FQGTGA. This CDR3 has 13 amino acids. As DNA, the CDR3 is TGTGCCAGCAGCTTAACGGTTCACACTGAAGCTTTCTTT. This gives the protein CASSLTVHTEAFF.

J is TRBJ1-3 and V is TRBV19; D is unresolved. This CDR3 is built from 20 residues. Germline V lookup: CDR1 LNHDA, CDR2 SQIVND (reference sequence). Trimming removed 7 bases at V and 0 bases at J, with 28 bases between. The CDR3 nucleotides are TGTGCCAGTATGTCCGACGGGTTGCGCCTCTCATTCCTCTCTGGAAACACCATATATTTT. This sequence encodes CASMSDGLRLSFLSGNTIYF.

As DNA, the CDR3 is TGTGCCAGCAGTTTGGACAGGGACAAGAACACTGAAGCTTTCTTT. It translates to CASSLDRDKNTEAFF. The J gene is TRBJ1-1, the V gene TRBV27, with 8 bases identical to TRBD1. The CDR3 length is 15 residues. In germline, CDR1 is MNHEY, CDR2 SMNVEV (reference sequence). With 3 bases clipped from V and 1 base from J, the junction kept 4 bases outside the gene matches.

The chain recombines TRBV29-1 with TRBJ2-7, with no clear D. There are 12 residues in the CDR3. With 4 bases removed from V and 3 bases from J, the gap between germline ends came to 10 bases. Germline V gene sequence: CDR1 SQVTM, CDR2 ANQGSEA. Here the CDR3 reads CSVGERLYEQYF. The CDR3 DNA sequence: TGCAGCGTTGGTGAAAGGCTCTACGAGCAGTACTTC.

This clone was found once. The chain is built from TRBV3-1 (or the pseudogene TRBV3-2) and TRBJ2-7; D gene uncertain. The CDR3 is made up of 16 amino acids. CDR1 is LGHDT, CDR2 YNNKEL, per germline (reference sequence). V lost 1 base to trimming and J lost 2 bases, with 15 bases between them. This CDR3 reads CASSQVGSENPYEQYF. CDR3 nucleotide sequence: TGTGCCAGCAGCCAAGTAGGGTCCGAGAACCCCTACGAGCAGTACTTC.

CDR3 sequence: CASSLGLGGGMSEQFF. CDR3 DNA: TGTGCCAGCAGCTTAGGGCTCGGCGGGGGTATGAGTGAGCAGTTCTTC. J is TRBJ2-1 and V is TRBV7-2; TRBD2 aligns across 7 bases. Germline loops: CDR1 SGHTA, CDR2 FQGNSA. The CDR3 has 16 residues. V shed 1 base and J 9 bases; nucleotides not matched to a gene: 12.

The chain has TRBV28 and TRBJ1-6; possibly TRBD1 for D (6 bases). Germline-derived CDR1 and CDR2 are MDHEN and SYDVKM. Trimming pared 5 bases from V and 13 bases from J, leaving 18 bases between. The CDR3 is 14 amino acids. Written as DNA, the CDR3 is TGTGCCAGCAGTGCACCGGGACATTTAAAGCCCCTCCACTTT. This encodes CASSAPGHLKPLHF.

This chain joins TRBV10-3 and TRBJ2-3; 16 bases fit TRBD2. V trimming: 9 bases; J trimming: 4 bases; junction bases outside the gene matches: 4. Germline loops: CDR1 ENHRY, CDR2 SYGVKD. The CDR3 runs 15 residues. The CDR3 protein is CAIGTSGRVADTQYF. The DNA of the CDR3 is TGTGCCATTGGGACTAGCGGGAGGGTAGCAGATACGCAGTATTTT.

V and J are TRBV15 and TRBJ1-5, with TRBD1 identical over 8 bases. Germline CDR1 and CDR2: LNHNV and YYDKDF (reference sequence). J was trimmed by 4 bases and V by 2 bases; bases with no gene match: 4. The CDR3 extends over 15 amino acids. The CDR3 reads CATSRPQGANQPQHF. For the CDR3, the DNA is TGTGCCACCAGCAGACCGCAGGGGGCGAATCAGCCCCAGCATTTT.

The rearrangement links TRBV5-5 to TRBJ2-7; 7 bases agree with TRBD2. This CDR3 has 13 residues. J lost 7 bases, V lost 4 bases, and 8 bases had no gene match. From germline, CDR1 is SGHKS and CDR2 YYEKEE (reference sequence). The CDR3 DNA reads TGTGCCAGCAGCCCCGGGGGGAGTGGGGAGCAGTACTTC. It translates to CASSPGGSGEQYF.

This clone has just one count. The rearrangement uses TRBV30 and TRBJ1-2; D is unresolved. The CDR3 has 14 residues. The V end was cut by 4 bases, the J end by 2 bases, with 14 bases between. Germline-derived CDR1 and CDR2 are GTSNPN and SVGIG (reference sequence). DNA of the CDR3: TGTGCCTGGACCCGAACCACCGCAAACTATGGCTACACCTTC. It encodes CAWTRTTANYGYTF.

The chain employs TRBV5-4 and TRBJ2-1; TRBD1 matches 9 bases. Looked up from germline, CDR1 is SGHNT and CDR2 is YYREEE (reference sequence). The CDR3 covers 15 residues. V trimming: 4 bases; J trimming: 7 bases; junction bases outside the gene matches: 9. Here the CDR3 reads CASSTDGTGKNEQFF. The CDR3 DNA is TGTGCCAGCAGCACCGACGGGACAGGGAAAAATGAGCAGTTCTTC.

The chain combines TRBV5-6 with TRBJ1-6; D uncertain. Germline CDR1 SGHDT, CDR2 YYEEEE. The V gene lost 1 base and the J gene lost 12 bases, with 8 bases spanning the gap. This CDR3 is built from 12 residues. DNA for the CDR3: TGTGCCAGCAGCTTGCCCGGGATACCCCTCCACTTT. Amino acid sequence: CASSLPGIPLHF. The whole variable domain, remainder taken from reference TRBV5-6 and TRBJ1-6, is DAGVTQSPTHLIKTRGQQVTLRCSPKSGHDTVSWYQQALGQGPQFIFQYYEEEERQRGNFPDRFSGHQFPNYSSELNVNALLLGDSALYLCASSLPGIPLHFGNGTRLTVT.